The 32 T cell receptor beta chains below come from one sample, sequenced in a study of shared clonotypes between healthy human individuals. Generated by immunoSEQ multiplex PCR, the TCRdb table keeps only in-frame clones and is missing some. The sample includes about 2.4 million clones, more than 90% of them seen just once. Sequencing used naive CD4+ T cells sorted from blood. Subset here: CD45RA+ positively selected. Source of these receptors: a man aged 18 to 30 in good health.

The chain employs TRBV11-2 and TRBJ1-2; D gene uncertain. Germline V gives CDR1 SGHAT, CDR2 FQNNGV. The V gene lost 2 bases and the J gene lost 4 bases, with 8 bases spanning the gap. The CDR3 is 13 amino acids. The CDR3 nucleotides are TGTGCCAGCAGCTTACACAACTTCTATGGCTACACCTTC. Protein product: CASSLHNFYGYTF.

This clone was detected only once. CDR3 DNA: TGTGCCAGCAGCAAAGTGGGACAGAATAGCAATCAGCCCCAGCATTTT. This encodes CASSKVGQNSNQPQHF. V usage is TRBV21-1 and J usage is TRBJ1-5; TRBD1, the table's D call, was not compared with the DNA. TRBV21-1 is recorded as a pseudogene. The CDR3 spans 16 residues.

V is TRBV18 and J is TRBJ1-2; TRBD1 might be the D (6 bases). Trimming took off 3 bases at V and 5 bases at J, with 16 bases between the two ends. CDR3 length: 15 residues. The germline V gene has CDR1 KGHSH and CDR2 LQKENI. The CDR3 nucleotides are TGTGCCAGCTCACCGGCTACTACAGGGAGTTATGGCTACACCTTC. Protein product: CASSPATTGSYGYTF.

The chain is built from TRBV2 and TRBJ2-7; 7 bases are shared with TRBD1. The CDR3 runs to 15 residues. Germline V gene data show CDR1 as SNHLY and CDR2 as FYNNEI. The junction had 8 bases not matched to a gene; V was cut back by 6 bases and J by 0 bases. The CDR3 region is CASRRQGFNSYEQYF. For the CDR3, the DNA is TGTGCCAGCAGGAGACAGGGTTTTAACTCCTACGAGCAGTACTTC.

The V and J genes are TRBV2 and TRBJ1-4, with 9 bases identical to TRBD1. The CDR3 consists of 15 residues. Trimming cost V 2 bases and J 5 bases; bases outside gene matches: 3. Germline CDR1 reads SNHLY; CDR2 reads FYNNEI. The CDR3 protein is CASSELGTGNEKLFF. The DNA of the CDR3 is TGTGCCAGCAGTGAATTGGGGACAGGGAATGAAAAACTGTTTTTT.

This chain joins TRBV5-1 and TRBJ1-4; maybe TRBD1 (5 bases). This CDR3 spans 14 amino acids. Trimming shortened V by 4 bases and J by 3 bases, and 10 bases separated the two germline ends. Germline assignment: CDR1 SGHRS and CDR2 YFSETQ. CDR3 loop: CASSPDRPNEKLFF. The CDR3 region has the DNA TGCGCCAGCAGCCCCGACAGACCTAATGAAAAACTGTTTTTT. Full variable domain (remainder filled in from reference TRBV5-1 and TRBJ1-4): KAGVTQTPRYLIKTRGQQVTLSCSPISGHRSVSWYQQTPGQGLQFLFEYFSETQRNKGNFPGRFSGRQFSNSRSEMNVSTLELGDSALYLCASSPDRPNEKLFFGSGTQLSVL.

The chain couples TRBV19 to TRBJ1-2; 7 nucleotides agree with TRBD1. Germline-derived CDR1 and CDR2 are LNHDA and SQIVND (reference sequence). V dropped 3 bases and J dropped 4; count of bases not matched to a gene: 8. The CDR3 length is 15 residues. The CDR3 sequence is CASSIFDRDSYGYTF. Written as DNA, the CDR3 is TGTGCCAGTAGTATCTTCGACAGGGACAGCTATGGCTACACCTTC.

This clone was seen a single time. This sample also contains other DNA sequences that code for the same CDR3. This sequence joins TRBV6-5 and TRBJ2-3, with D uncertain. Germline lookup yields CDR1 MNHEY and CDR2 SVGAGI. The V end was cut by 5 bases, the J end by 0 bases, with 9 bases between. The CDR3 has 14 amino acids. The CDR3: CASSLGRSTDTQYF. Written as DNA, the CDR3 is TGTGCCAGCAGTCTAGGGCGTAGCACAGATACGCAGTATTTT.

This clone was counted a few times. Other DNA sequences in this sample translate to the same CDR3. The chain employs TRBV9 and TRBJ2-1; 7 positions agree with TRBD2. The CDR3 has 14 residues. V shed 0 bases and J 9 bases; nucleotides not matched to a gene: 6. CDR1 and CDR2 (germline): SGDLS, YYNGEE. The chain's CDR3 is CASSVGGLVGEQFF. The CDR3 nucleotides read TGTGCCAGCAGCGTAGGTGGACTAGTGGGTGAGCAGTTCTTC.

CDR3 sequence: CASSADKGTIYF. Written as DNA, the CDR3 is TGCGCCAGCAGCGCTGACAAAGGTACCATATATTTT. The genes are TRBV5-1 and TRBJ1-3; D is unclear. V lost 4 bases, J lost 10 bases, and 12 bases lay in between. Germline loops: CDR1 SGHRS, CDR2 YFSETQ. The CDR3 runs to 12 residues.

Comment on this clone: The sample carries other DNA sequences with the same CDR3. The chain has TRBV19 and TRBJ2-5; weak D call: TRBD1 (5 bases). V was pared by 3 bases and J by 5 bases, with 10 bases between. CDR3 length: 13 amino acids. Germline loops: CDR1 LNHDA, CDR2 SQIVND (reference sequence). The CDR3 protein is CASSISGLETQYF. The CDR3 DNA follows: TGTGCCAGTAGTATTTCAGGGTTGGAGACCCAGTACTTC.

CDR3: CASSHYKGHIVETQYF. Here the CDR3 DNA reads TGTGCCAGCAGCCACTATAAGGGACACATTGTAGAGACCCAGTACTTC. The V and J genes are TRBV11-2 and TRBJ2-5, with D perhaps TRBD1 (6 bases). Germline loops: CDR1 SGHAT, CDR2 FQNNGV. The CDR3 sequence is 16 residues long. The V end was cut by 5 bases, the J end by 4 bases, with 20 bases between.

The V call is TRBV5-1, the J call TRBJ2-4; no firm D call. The CDR3 has 14 amino acids. V lost 4 bases and J 5 bases, leaving 13 bases between the germline ends. CDR1 and CDR2 (germline): SGHRS, YFSETQ. The CDR3 nucleotides read TGCGCCAGCAGCAAGGACGGTCTGCAAAACATTCAGTACTTC. It encodes CASSKDGLQNIQYF.

The chain recombines TRBV5-1 with TRBJ1-3, with 7 bases lining up with TRBD1. V was pared by 0 bases and J by 1 base, with 7 bases of the junction left unmatched. This CDR3 region has 17 residues. Germline values: CDR1 SGHRS, CDR2 YFSETQ. For the CDR3, the DNA is TGCGCCAGCAGCTTGGAGGGACAGACTAAATCTGGAAACACCATATATTTT. Its protein is CASSLEGQTKSGNTIYF.

The genes are TRBV14 and TRBJ2-7; D might be TRBD1 (6 bases). CDR1 is SGHDN and CDR2 is FVKESK in the germline V gene. Trimming left V 0 bases short and J 5 bases short, with 17 bases between. The CDR3 contains 16 residues. The CDR3 spells CASSQDFGRGRNEQYF. For the CDR3, the DNA is TGTGCCAGCAGCCAAGATTTCGGCAGGGGAAGAAACGAGCAGTACTTC.

V usage is TRBV7-8 and J usage is TRBJ1-4, with a possible D match to TRBD1 (6 bases). CDR1 and CDR2 from the germline V gene are SGHVS and FQNEAQ. CDR3 length: 15 amino acids. V lost 1 base and J 8 bases, leaving 14 bases between the germline ends. The CDR3 reads CASSLGSWGGEKLFF. CDR3 nucleotide sequence: TGTGCCAGCAGCTTAGGATCTTGGGGGGGCGAAAAACTGTTTTTT.

On this clone: In the same sample, other DNA sequences code for this CDR3. The V and J genes are TRBV5-4 and TRBJ2-3; no definite D call. Trimming pared 2 bases from V and 0 bases from J, leaving 4 bases between. This CDR3 has 13 amino acids. Germline CDR1 and CDR2: SGHNT and YYREEE (reference sequence). The CDR3 spells CASSLDSTDTQYF. CDR3 bases: TGTGCCAGCAGCTTAGATAGCACAGATACGCAGTATTTT.

V gene TRBV7-9 combines with J gene TRBJ1-5, with 9 positions matching TRBD1. CDR3 size: 17 residues. Germline values: CDR1 SEHNR, CDR2 FQNEAQ (reference sequence). V shed 3 bases and J 3 bases; nucleotides not matched to a gene: 9. In DNA form, the CDR3 reads TGTGCCAGCAGCTTGGCCGGGACAGGGACCCTCAATCAGCCCCAGCATTTT. Translated: CASSLAGTGTLNQPQHF.

Concerning this clone: Other nucleotide sequences in the sample specify the same CDR3. The chain has TRBV5-1 and TRBJ2-5; a weak D match, TRBD1 (5 bases). The germline CDR1 and CDR2 sequences are SGHRS and YFSETQ. V was shortened by 0 bases and J by 4 bases, with 7 bases between the two germline ends. The CDR3 is made up of 13 amino acids. CDR3 region: CASSLGQGETQYF. The DNA for the CDR3 is TGCGCCAGCAGCTTGGGGCAGGGAGAGACCCAGTACTTC.

V usage is TRBV19 and J usage is TRBJ1-3; D uncertain. The CDR3 is 17 amino acids. Germline lookup yields CDR1 LNHDA and CDR2 SQIVND (reference sequence). Trimming shortened V by 5 bases and J by 0 bases, and 17 bases separated the two germline ends. The CDR3 DNA reads TGTGCCAGTAGTCCCCGGACGGGAATCAGCTCTGGAAACACCATATATTTT. Translation: CASSPRTGISSGNTIYF.

On this clone itself: Other DNA sequences in this sample translate to the same CDR3. V is TRBV10-1 and J is TRBJ2-3, with 8 bases that match TRBD2. The CDR3 has 14 residues. V trimming: 6 bases; J trimming: 1 base; junction bases outside the gene matches: 3. Germline CDR1 WNHNN, CDR2 SYGVQD (reference sequence). CDR3 loop: CASSRAGGTDTQYF. CDR3 in DNA: TGCGCCAGCAGCCGAGCGGGGGGCACAGATACGCAGTATTTT.

The V gene is TRBV4-2, the J gene TRBJ1-2, with TRBD1 matching 9 bases. The junction had 7 bases not matched to a gene; V was cut back by 1 base and J by 4 bases. Per germline, CDR1 LGHNA and CDR2 YNFKEQ. This CDR3 spans 16 amino acids. CDR3 sequence: CASSQGDRETGYGYTF. For the CDR3, the DNA is TGTGCCAGCAGCCAAGGGGACAGGGAGACTGGCTATGGCTACACCTTC.

The CDR3 region has the DNA TGTGCCAGCAGCTTGAGTGGCGCCCATATTTACAATGAGCAGTTCTTC. This sequence encodes CASSLSGAHIYNEQFF. The chain carries TRBV11-2 and TRBJ2-1; no reliable D call. V dropped 3 bases and J dropped 4 bases, with 16 bases sitting between them. Germline V lookup: CDR1 SGHAT, CDR2 FQNNGV. There are 16 residues in the CDR3. The complete variable domain, with remaining parts taken from reference TRBV11-2 and TRBJ2-1, reads EAGVAQSPRYKIIEKRQSVAFWCNPISGHATLYWYQQILGQGPKLLIQFQNNGVVDDSQLPKDRFSAERLKGVDSTLKIQPAKLEDSAVYLCASSLSGAHIYNEQFFGPGTRLTVL.

This rearrangement joins TRBV27 to TRBJ2-6; D gene ambiguous. Trimming left V 6 bases short and J 0 bases short, with 12 bases between. The CDR3 runs to 16 residues. Per germline, CDR1 MNHEY and CDR2 SMNVEV (reference sequence). The CDR3 DNA sequence: TGTGCCAGCAGGACGATGGGTGTCTCTGGGGCCAACGTCCTGACTTTC. This encodes CASRTMGVSGANVLTF.

This chain links TRBV10-3 with TRBJ1-4, with 9 bases lining up with TRBD1. The CDR3 covers 16 residues. Germline assignment: CDR1 ENHRY and CDR2 SYGVKD. V lost 0 bases and J lost 6; bases outside the gene matches: 5. CDR3 bases: TGTGCCATCAGTGAGTCGGAGGACAGGGGTGATGAAAAACTGTTTTTT. It is translated as CAISESEDRGDEKLFF.

The table lists this clone with a count of one. The chain recombines TRBV6-1 with TRBJ1-1; D call uncertain. CDR3 length equals 14 residues. V dropped 4 bases and J dropped 1 base, with 10 bases sitting between them. Germline V lookup: CDR1 MNHNS, CDR2 SASEGT. The CDR3 protein is CASSATRKNTEAFF. The CDR3 region has the DNA TGTGCCAGCAGTGCTACTAGAAAGAACACTGAAGCTTTCTTT.

The chain recombines TRBV7-2 with TRBJ2-1; 9 bases are a match to TRBD2. V trimming: 3 bases; J trimming: 12 bases; junction bases outside the gene matches: 15. The V gene's germline CDR1 is SGHTA and CDR2 FQGNSA. This CDR3 is 16 amino acids long. CDR3 amino acids: CASSFQALAGTGLQFF. DNA of the CDR3: TGTGCCAGCAGCTTTCAGGCGCTAGCGGGAACGGGTTTGCAGTTCTTC.

V is TRBV18 and J is TRBJ1-4; 9 bases are shared with TRBD1. The ends lost 3 bases at V and 8 bases at J; junction bases unmatched: 13. There are 17 residues in the CDR3. Germline V lookup: CDR1 KGHSH, CDR2 LQKENI. DNA for the CDR3: TGTGCCAGCTCACCCGTTACGACCGGGACAGGGCGGGAAAAACTGTTTTTT. Protein sequence: CASSPVTTGTGREKLFF.

Note on this clone: Within the sample, other DNA sequences also encode this same CDR3. The J gene is TRBJ1-3, the V gene TRBV7-2; 9 bases match TRBD1. The CDR3 runs 15 residues. V shed 5 bases and J 1 base; nucleotides not matched to a gene: 3. Germline-derived CDR1 and CDR2 are SGHTA and FQGNSA. The CDR3 sequence: CASSLDRGSGNTIYF. The CDR3 bases are TGTGCCAGCAGCCTCGACAGGGGGTCTGGAAACACCATATATTTT.

The rearrangement uses TRBV19 and TRBJ2-2; 10 bases agree with TRBD1. The CDR3 is 15 residues long. With V trimmed by 6 bases and J by 5 bases, 6 bases remained unmatched. Germline values: CDR1 LNHDA, CDR2 SQIVND (reference sequence). The CDR3: CASRTGTGVTGELFF. CDR3 nucleotides: TGTGCCAGTAGGACAGGGACAGGGGTTACCGGGGAGCTGTTTTTT.

CDR3 loop: CASSFTGGYEQYF. CDR3 bases: TGTGCCAGCAGCTTTACAGGGGGCTACGAGCAGTACTTC. This chain connects TRBV7-2 to TRBJ2-7; 8 nucleotides agree with TRBD1. J lost 3 bases, V lost 3 bases, and 1 base had no gene match. The CDR3 length is 13 residues. Germline loops: CDR1 SGHTA, CDR2 FQGNSA.

This clone has just one count. The genes are TRBV29-1 and TRBJ2-7, with 10 bases aligning to TRBD2. The length of the CDR3 is 13 residues. V lost 4 bases to trimming and J lost 3 bases; unmatched junction nucleotides: 3. Germline-derived CDR1 and CDR2 are SQVTM and ANQGSEA. CDR3 bases: TGCAGCGTTGGGACTAGCGGCAACTACGAGCAGTACTTC. Translating gives CSVGTSGNYEQYF.